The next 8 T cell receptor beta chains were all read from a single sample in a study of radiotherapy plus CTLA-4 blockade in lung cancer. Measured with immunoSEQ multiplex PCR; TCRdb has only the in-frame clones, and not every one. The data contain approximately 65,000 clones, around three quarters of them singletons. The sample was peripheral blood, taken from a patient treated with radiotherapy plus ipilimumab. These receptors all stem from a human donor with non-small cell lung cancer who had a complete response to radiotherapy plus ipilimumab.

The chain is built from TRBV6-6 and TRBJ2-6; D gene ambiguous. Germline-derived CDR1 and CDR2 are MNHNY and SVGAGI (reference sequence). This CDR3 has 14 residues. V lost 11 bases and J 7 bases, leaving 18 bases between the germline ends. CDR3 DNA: TGTGCCGGCAAAAATACGTGGGAAGCCAACGTCCTGACTTTC. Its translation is CAGKNTWEANVLTF.

CDR3 sequence (DNA): TGTGCCAGCAGCCCCGTCGCCGGGGGGAACACCGGGGAGCTGTTTTTT. Encoded protein: CASSPVAGGNTGELFF. The rearrangement uses TRBV7-2 and TRBJ2-2; tentative D call: TRBD2 (6 bases). The germline CDR1 and CDR2 sequences are SGHTA and FQGNSA. Trimming removed 5 bases from V and 1 base from J, with 14 bases in between. The CDR3 runs to 16 residues.

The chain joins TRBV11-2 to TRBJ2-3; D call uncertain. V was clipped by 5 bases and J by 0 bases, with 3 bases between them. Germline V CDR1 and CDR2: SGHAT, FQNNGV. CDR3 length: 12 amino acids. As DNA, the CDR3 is TGTGCCAGCAGCCAGAGCACAGATACGCAGTATTTT. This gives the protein CASSQSTDTQYF.

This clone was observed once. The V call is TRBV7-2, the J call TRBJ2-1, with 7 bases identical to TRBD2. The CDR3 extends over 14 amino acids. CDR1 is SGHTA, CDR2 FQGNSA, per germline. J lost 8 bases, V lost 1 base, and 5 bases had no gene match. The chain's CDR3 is CASSLVRGDYEQFF. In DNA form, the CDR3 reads TGTGCCAGCAGCTTAGTTCGGGGGGACTATGAGCAGTTCTTC.

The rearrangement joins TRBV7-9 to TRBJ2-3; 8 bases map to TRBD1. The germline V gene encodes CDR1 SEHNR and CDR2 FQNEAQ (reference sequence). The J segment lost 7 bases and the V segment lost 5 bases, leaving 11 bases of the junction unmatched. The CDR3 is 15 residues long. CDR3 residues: CASSPPDRARNTQYF. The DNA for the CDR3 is TGTGCCAGCAGCCCACCGGACAGGGCCCGGAATACGCAGTATTTT.

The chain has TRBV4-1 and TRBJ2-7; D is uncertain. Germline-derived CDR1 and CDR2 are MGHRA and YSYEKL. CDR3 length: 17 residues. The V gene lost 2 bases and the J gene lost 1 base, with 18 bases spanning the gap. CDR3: CASSQIFSRKRSYEQYF. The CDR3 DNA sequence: TGCGCCAGCAGCCAAATTTTCTCCAGGAAGAGGTCCTACGAGCAGTACTTC.

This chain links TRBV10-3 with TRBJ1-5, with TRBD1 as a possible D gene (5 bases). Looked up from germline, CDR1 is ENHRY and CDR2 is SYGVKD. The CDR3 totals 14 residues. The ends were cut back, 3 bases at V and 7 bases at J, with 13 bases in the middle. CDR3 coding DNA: TGTGCCATCAGTGAAGGGGTAGGAGGGCAGCCCCAGCATTTT. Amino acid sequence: CAISEGVGGQPQHF.

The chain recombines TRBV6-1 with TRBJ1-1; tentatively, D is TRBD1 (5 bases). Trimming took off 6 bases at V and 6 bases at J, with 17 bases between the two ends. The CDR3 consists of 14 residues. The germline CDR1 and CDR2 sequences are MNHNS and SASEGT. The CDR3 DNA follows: TGTGCCAGCAGAAGGGGCAGGGAGGGTGCTGAAGCTTTCTTT. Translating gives CASRRGREGAEAFF.